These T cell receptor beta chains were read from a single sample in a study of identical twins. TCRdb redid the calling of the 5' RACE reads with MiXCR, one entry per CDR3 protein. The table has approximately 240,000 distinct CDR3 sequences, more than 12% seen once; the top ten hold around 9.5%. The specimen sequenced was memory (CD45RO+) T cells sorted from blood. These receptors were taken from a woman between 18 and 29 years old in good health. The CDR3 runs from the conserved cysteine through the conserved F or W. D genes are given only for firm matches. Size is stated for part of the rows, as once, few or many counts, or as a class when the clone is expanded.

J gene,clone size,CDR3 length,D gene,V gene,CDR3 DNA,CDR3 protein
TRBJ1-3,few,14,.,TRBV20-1,TGCAGTGCTAGTCGGTCAGGGTTTGGAAACACCATATATTTT,CSASRSGFGNTIYF
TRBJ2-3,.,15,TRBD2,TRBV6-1,TGTGCCAGCAGTGAAGCTAGCGGGGGGCCAGATACGCAGTATTTT,CASSEASGGPDTQYF
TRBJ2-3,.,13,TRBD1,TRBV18,TGTGCCAGCTCAAAAGGGACAGTTGATACGCAGTATTTT,CASSKGTVDTQYF
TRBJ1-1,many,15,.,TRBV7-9,TGTGCCAGCAGCTTTACAGGAATAATATGGACTGAAGCTTTCTTT,CASSFTGIIWTEAFF
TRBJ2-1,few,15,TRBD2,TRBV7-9,TGTGCCAGCAGCTTAGTGACTAGCGGGAACAATGAGCAGTTCTTC,CASSLVTSGNNEQFF
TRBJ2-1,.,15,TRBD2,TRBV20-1,TGCAGTGCTAGACCCGGACTAGCGGGAACGGGTGAGCAGTTCTTC,CSARPGLAGTGEQFF
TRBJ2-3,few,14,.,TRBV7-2,TGTGCCAGCAGCCGAAAGTCCGACACAGATACGCAGTATTTT,CASSRKSDTDTQYF
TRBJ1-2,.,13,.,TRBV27,TGTGCCAGCAGTCCAGCAGGGAACTATGGCTACACCTTC,CASSPAGNYGYTF
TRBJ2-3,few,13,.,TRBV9,TGTGCCAGCAGCGTTTCGTTGGAAGGTACGCAGTATTTT,CASSVSLEGTQYF
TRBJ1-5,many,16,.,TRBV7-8,TGTGCCAGCAGCTTACTATACAGAGATAGCAATCAGCCCCAGCATTTT,CASSLLYRDSNQPQHF
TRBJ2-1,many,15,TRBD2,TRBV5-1,TGCGCCAGCAGCTTGGTGGCTAGCGGGGACAATGAGCAGTTCTTC,CASSLVASGDNEQFF
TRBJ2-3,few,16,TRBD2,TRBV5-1,TGCGCCAGCAGCTTGGCCAGCGGGAGCGGTAGAGATACGCAGTATTTT,CASSLASGSGRDTQYF
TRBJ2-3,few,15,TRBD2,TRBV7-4,TGTGCCAGCACGACTAGCGGAGTTAGCACAGATACGCAGTATTTT,CASTTSGVSTDTQYF
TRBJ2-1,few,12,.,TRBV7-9,TGTGCCAGCAGATCTACTTACAATGAGCAGTTCTTC,CASRSTYNEQFF
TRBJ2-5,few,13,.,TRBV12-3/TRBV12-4,TGTGCCAGCAGTTATAGCGTAGGAGAGACCCAGTACTTC,CASSYSVGETQYF
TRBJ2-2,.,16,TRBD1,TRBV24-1,TGTGCCACCAGTGATTCCCGGACAGGGCTAACCGGGGAGCTGTTTTTT,CATSDSRTGLTGELFF
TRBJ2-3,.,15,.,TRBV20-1,TGCAGTGCTCCCACCCACGGGAGTGGCACAGATACGCAGTATTTT,CSAPTHGSGTDTQYF
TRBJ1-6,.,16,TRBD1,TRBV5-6,TGTGCCAGCTCGTTACCCCCGGGACAGGGGGATTCACCCCTCCACTTT,CASSLPPGQGDSPLHF
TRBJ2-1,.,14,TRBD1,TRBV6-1,TGTGCCAGCAGTGAGAACAGGGGACCCAATGAGCAGTTCTTC,CASSENRGPNEQFF
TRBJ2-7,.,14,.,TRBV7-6,TGTGCCAGCAGCTCCGGGGACTACAGGGGCGAGCAGTACTTC,CASSSGDYRGEQYF
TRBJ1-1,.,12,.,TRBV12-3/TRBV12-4,TGTGCCAGCAGTTTCGAGACAGAGGCGGCTTTCTTT,CASSFETEAAFF
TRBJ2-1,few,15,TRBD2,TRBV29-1,TGCAGCGTTGAGGGGACTAGCGGGGGGTGGAATGAGCAGTTCTTC,CSVEGTSGGWNEQFF
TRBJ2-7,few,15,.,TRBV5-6,TGTGCCAGCAGCTTGGAGGTAGGAGCCTCCTACGAGCAGTACTTC,CASSLEVGASYEQYF
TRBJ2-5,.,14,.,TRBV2,TGTGCCAGCAGTGCGAACAGGGACGTGGAGACCCAGTACTTC,CASSANRDVETQYF
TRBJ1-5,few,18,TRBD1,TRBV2,TGTGCCAGTTCTACTGGACAGGCCTACCCCCTTATCAATCAGCCCCAGCATTTT,CASSTGQAYPLINQPQHF
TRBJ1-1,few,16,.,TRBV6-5,TGTGCCAGCAGTTACTCTCCGTGGGGCGCGGGCACTGAAGCTTTCTTT,CASSYSPWGAGTEAFF
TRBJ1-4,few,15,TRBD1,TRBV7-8,TGTGCCAGCAGGCAGGGGACAGGGGCTAATGAAAAACTGTTTTTT,CASRQGTGANEKLFF
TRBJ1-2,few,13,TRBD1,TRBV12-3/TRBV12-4,TGTGCCAGCAGTCTTGTACAGGGGGATGGCTACACCTTC,CASSLVQGDGYTF
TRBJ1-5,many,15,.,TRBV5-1,TGCGCCAGCAGCTTGGGTTACGGGAGTGATCAGCCCCAGCATTTT,CASSLGYGSDQPQHF
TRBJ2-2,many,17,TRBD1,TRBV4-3,TGCGCCAGCAGCCAAACTGGACAGGCTTGGAATGGCGGGGAGCTGTTTTTT,CASSQTGQAWNGGELFF
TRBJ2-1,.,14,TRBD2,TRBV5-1,TGCGCCAGCGGGGGACTAGCGGGAGCGTATGAGCAGTTCTTC,CASGGLAGAYEQFF
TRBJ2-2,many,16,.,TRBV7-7,TGTGCTAGCAGCTTAGTAGGGGGGCGCGACACCGGGGAGCTGTTTTTT,CASSLVGGRDTGELFF
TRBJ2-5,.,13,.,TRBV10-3,TGTGCCATCAGTGCTGACATCCAAGAGACCCAGTACTTC,CAISADIQETQYF
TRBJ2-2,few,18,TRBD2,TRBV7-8,TGTGCCAGCAGCTCGTTCCGACTAGCGGGAGGGCCCTCCCGGGAGCTGTTTTTT,CASSSFRLAGGPSRELFF
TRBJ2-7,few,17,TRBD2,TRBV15,TGTGCCACCAGCAGAGAACGGACTAGCGGGATAGCCTACGAGCAGTACTTC,CATSRERTSGIAYEQYF
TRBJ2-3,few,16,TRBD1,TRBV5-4,TGTGCCAGCAGCAGTCGGACAGGGGGCATCACAGATACGCAGTATTTT,CASSSRTGGITDTQYF
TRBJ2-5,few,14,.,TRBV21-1,TGTGCCAGCATCTCACAGGGGGGTCGGGAGACCCAGTACTTC,CASISQGGRETQYF
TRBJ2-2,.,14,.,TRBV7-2,TGTGCCAGCAGGGGGAAGGCGAACACCGGGGAGCTGTTTTTT,CASRGKANTGELFF
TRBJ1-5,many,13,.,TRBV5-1,TGCGCCAGCAGCCTCGGACGTGATCAGCCCCAGCATTTT,CASSLGRDQPQHF
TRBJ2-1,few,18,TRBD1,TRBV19,TGTGCCAGCACCAGGGACAGTATCTTCCTTAGCTCCTACAATGAGCAGTTCTTC,CASTRDSIFLSSYNEQFF
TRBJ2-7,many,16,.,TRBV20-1,TGCAGTGCTAGAGATCCTAGCGGACAGGGTGGGTTGGAGCAGTACTTC,CSARDPSGQGGLEQYF
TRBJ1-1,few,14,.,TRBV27,TGTGCCAGCAGTTTAAATACTATGAACACTGAAGCTTTCTTT,CASSLNTMNTEAFF
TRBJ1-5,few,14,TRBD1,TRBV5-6,TGTGCCAGCAGCTTAGGGGGCTGGAATCAGCCCCAGCATTTT,CASSLGGWNQPQHF
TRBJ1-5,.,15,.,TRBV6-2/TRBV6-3,TGTGCCAGCAGTTACTACGGGGGCCGGCATCAGCCCCAGCATTTT,CASSYYGGRHQPQHF
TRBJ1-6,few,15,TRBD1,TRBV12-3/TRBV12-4,TGTGCCAGCCGAGGGGGGACAGGGAATAATTCACCCCTCCACTTT,CASRGGTGNNSPLHF
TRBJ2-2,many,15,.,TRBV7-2,TGTGCCAGCAGGTCCTACAGGGTCAACACCGGGGAGCTGTTTTTT,CASRSYRVNTGELFF
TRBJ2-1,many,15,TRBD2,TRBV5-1,TGCGCCAGCAGCTTGGGGACTAGCGGGAGAGGGGAGCAGTTCTTC,CASSLGTSGRGEQFF
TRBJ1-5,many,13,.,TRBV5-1,TGCGCCAGCAGCTTGGGGACGGAACAGCCCCAGCATTTT,CASSLGTEQPQHF
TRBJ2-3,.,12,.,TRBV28,TGTGCCAGCAGTTTACAGACAGATACGCAGTATTTT,CASSLQTDTQYF
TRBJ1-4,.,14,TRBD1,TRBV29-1,TGCAGCGCCGAGGGACAGGGGGAGGCTGAAAAACTGTTTTTT,CSAEGQGEAEKLFF
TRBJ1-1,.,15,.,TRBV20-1,TGCAGTGCTCCACAAACAGGGATACTTGACACTGAAGCTTTCTTT,CSAPQTGILDTEAFF
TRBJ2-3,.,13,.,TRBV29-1,TGCAGCGGAGCCCGGACTCCCACAGATACGCAGTATTTT,CSGARTPTDTQYF
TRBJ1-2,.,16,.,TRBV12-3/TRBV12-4,TGTGCCAGCAGGCCCACAATCAGGGGAGAGGGCTATGGCTACACCTTC,CASRPTIRGEGYGYTF